The clone carrying this T cell receptor beta chain was found many times. Its antigen is not identified. The data were taken from a study of T cells in Graves' hyperthyroidism and ophthalmopathy. Overall study results and limits: Model output signaled ophthalmopathy a median around 5.9 months ahead of onset. Most thyroid clonotypes expanded above 0.001 were also detected in blood.

Amplified TCR beta CDR3 regions came from RNA transcripts. HTBI primers were used for first-round RT-PCR of the TCR CDR3. TCRdb itself ran the multiplex PCR reads through MiXCR, one entry per CDR3 protein. Seen here are more than 550,000 distinct CDR3 sequences, around a sixth observed once, and the top ten hold 16%. V was shortened by 7 bases and J by 0 bases, with 10 bases between the two germline ends. The CDR3 covers 15 residues. Exclusion followed for patients with uncontrolled infection, other autoimmune disease, pregnancy or lactation. The authors took PBMCs from over 8.5 ml fresh peripheral blood.

This TCR was recovered from a woman aged 45-65 years with Graves' hyperthyroidism that later progressed to Graves' ophthalmopathy. The chain employs TRBV12-3 or TRBV12-4 and TRBJ1-6; no definite D call. The material sequenced was blood. The CDR3 DNA is TGTGCCAGCACCACAGCGAGCTCCTATAATTCACCCCTCCACTTT. Its protein product is CASTTASSYNSPLHF.